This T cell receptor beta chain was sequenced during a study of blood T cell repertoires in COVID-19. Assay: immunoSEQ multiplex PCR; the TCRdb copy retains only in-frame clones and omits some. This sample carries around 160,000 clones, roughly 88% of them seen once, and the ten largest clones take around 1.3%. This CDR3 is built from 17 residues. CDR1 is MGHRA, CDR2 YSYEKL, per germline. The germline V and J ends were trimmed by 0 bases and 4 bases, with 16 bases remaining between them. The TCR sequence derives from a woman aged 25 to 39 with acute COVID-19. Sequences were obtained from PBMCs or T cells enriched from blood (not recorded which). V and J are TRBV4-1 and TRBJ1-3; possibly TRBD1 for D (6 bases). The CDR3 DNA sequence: TGCGCCAGCAGCCAAGATCGGGGGGGCGCAGCGGGAAACACCATATATTTT. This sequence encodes CASSQDRGGAAGNTIYF.